One sample yielded the 28 T cell receptor beta chains listed below, sequenced in a study of cytomegalovirus exposure and HLA in healthy donors. The PCR contained 60 Vbeta and 13 Jbeta primers. TCRdb's copy holds only in-frame clones and misses some; the assay was immunoSEQ multiplex PCR. The sample shows over 110,000 clones, around 72% of them seen only once. The sequencing sample was made of PBMCs. The source is a middle-aged woman in good health and CMV-seronegative.

There are a few counts of this clone. This sequence joins TRBV6-1 and TRBJ1-2; maybe TRBD1 (5 bases). Germline values: CDR1 MNHNS, CDR2 SASEGT. CDR3 size: 15 residues. V was clipped by 4 bases and J by 1 base, with 13 bases between them. Here the CDR3 reads CASSGGTGLNYGYTF. CDR3 nucleotides: TGTGCCAGCAGTGGGGGTACGGGACTTAACTATGGCTACACCTTC.

As DNA, the CDR3 is TGTGCCAGCAGTTCGGGACAGGGAGGTCGGTTCATGAACACTGAAGCTTTCTTT. This codes for CASSSGQGGRFMNTEAFF. V usage is TRBV28 and J usage is TRBJ1-1; TRBD1 matches at 9 bases. J was trimmed by 0 bases and V by 4 bases; bases with no gene match: 12. This CDR3 is 18 amino acids long. In germline, CDR1 is MDHEN, CDR2 SYDVKM. Supplemented by reference TRBV28 and TRBJ1-1, the full variable domain reads DVKVTQSSRYLVKRTGEKVFLECVQDMDHENMFWYRQDPGLGLRLIYFSYDVKMKEKGDIPEGYSVSREKKERFSLILESASTNQTSMYLCASSSGQGGRFMNTEAFFGQGTRLTVV.

This chain connects TRBV7-2 to TRBJ1-2; D is ambiguous. The V and J ends lost 5 bases and 8 bases respectively, with 15 bases between them. Germline lookup yields CDR1 SGHTA and CDR2 FQGNSA. The CDR3 sequence is 13 residues long. Here the CDR3 DNA reads TGTGCCAGCAGCCGGATTTTGAGCAGGGGCTACACCTTC. Translated, it gives CASSRILSRGYTF.

The chain has TRBV29-1 and TRBJ2-3; 7 bases fit TRBD2. In germline, CDR1 is SQVTM, CDR2 ANQGSEA. J gave up 3 bases and V 5 bases, and 5 bases lay outside the gene matches. CDR3 length: 13 amino acids. The CDR3 loop reads CSVQRGGTDTQYF. CDR3 DNA: TGCAGCGTTCAAAGGGGAGGGACAGATACGCAGTATTTT.

The chain links TRBV19 to TRBJ1-2; TRBD1 matches 8 bases. This CDR3 region has 13 residues. CDR1 and CDR2 from the germline V gene are LNHDA and SQIVND (reference sequence). V gave up 6 bases and J gave up 4 bases; unmatched junction bases: 4. CDR3 region: CASRTTGGYGYTF. In nucleotides, the CDR3 is TGTGCCAGTAGGACCACAGGGGGCTATGGCTACACCTTC. Based on the CDR3 plus reference TRBV19 and TRBJ1-2, the full variable domain is DGGITQSPKYLFRKEGQNVTLSCEQNLNHDAMYWYRQDPGQGLRLIYYSQIVNDFQKGDIAEGYSVSREKKESFPLTVTSAQKNPTAFYLCASRTTGGYGYTFGSGTRLTVV.

The chain combines TRBV19 with TRBJ1-2; 7 nucleotides match TRBD1. Germline CDR1 LNHDA, CDR2 SQIVND (reference sequence). The CDR3 has 17 residues. V trimming: 6 bases; J trimming: 1 base; junction bases outside the gene matches: 14. CDR3 nucleotide sequence: TGTGCCAGTAGCCCAACCTTCCGGGACAGCAATAACTATGGCTACACCTTC. This translates into CASSPTFRDSNNYGYTF.

This rearrangement joins TRBV7-9 to TRBJ2-1; TRBD2 agrees at 8 bases. The germline V gene encodes CDR1 SEHNR and CDR2 FQNEAQ (reference sequence). With 0 bases clipped from V and 7 bases from J, the junction kept 8 bases outside the gene matches. The CDR3 covers 16 residues. CDR3 sequence (DNA): TGTGCCAGCAGCTTAGCGCGAGACGGGAGGGTGAATGAGCAGTTCTTC. Residues: CASSLARDGRVNEQFF.

This chain connects TRBV9 to TRBJ1-3; possibly TRBD1 for D (6 bases). The V end lost 0 bases, the J end lost 2 bases, and 9 bases lay between the germline ends. Per the germline V gene, CDR1 is SGDLS and CDR2 is YYNGEE. The CDR3 spans 15 residues. The CDR3 here is CASSVEGDPGNTIYF. CDR3 DNA sequence: TGTGCCAGCAGCGTAGAGGGGGACCCTGGAAACACCATATATTTT.

The V call is TRBV27, the J call TRBJ2-7; weak D call: TRBD1 (6 bases). Between the trimmed V and J ends, which lost 8 bases and 7 bases, there was a span of 15 bases. Germline V lookup: CDR1 MNHEY, CDR2 SMNVEV (reference sequence). The CDR3 extends over 12 amino acids. The CDR3 loop reads CASGWGPGEQYF. CDR3 DNA: TGTGCCAGCGGGTGGGGGCCAGGGGAGCAGTACTTC.

CDR3 protein: CASSSAPGQGKTGELFF. The CDR3 DNA is TGTGCCAGCAGTTCAGCCCCGGGACAGGGAAAAACCGGGGAGCTGTTTTTT. V gene TRBV27 combines with J gene TRBJ2-2, with 9 positions matching TRBD1. CDR1 is MNHEY, CDR2 SMNVEV, per germline (reference sequence). CDR3 length: 17 amino acids. The V gene end was trimmed by 4 bases and the J gene end by 5 bases; junction bases not matched to a gene: 11.

This clone was observed a few times. CDR3 amino acids: CASSPPRGSYEQYF. The CDR3 DNA reads as TGTGCCAGCAGTCCCCCAAGGGGGTCCTACGAGCAGTACTTC. The chain joins TRBV6-5 to TRBJ2-7; D is possibly TRBD1 (6 bases). The CDR3 length is 14 residues. Germline V lookup: CDR1 MNHEY, CDR2 SVGAGI. V shed 5 bases and J shed 1 base, with 12 bases lying between them.

The chain couples TRBV5-1 to TRBJ2-2; tentatively, D is TRBD2 (5 bases). The V gene lost 2 bases and the J gene lost 7 bases, with 15 bases spanning the gap. Germline V gives CDR1 SGHRS, CDR2 YFSETQ. The CDR3 runs to 15 residues. This chain's CDR3 is CASSLGGNRGGELFF. CDR3 coding DNA: TGCGCCAGCAGCTTAGGTGGTAACCGGGGCGGGGAGCTGTTTTTT. Drawing the rest from reference TRBV5-1 and TRBJ2-2, the complete variable domain is KAGVTQTPRYLIKTRGQQVTLSCSPISGHRSVSWYQQTPGQGLQFLFEYFSETQRNKGNFPGRFSGRQFSNSRSEMNVSTLELGDSALYLCASSLGGNRGGELFFGEGSRLTVL.

The chain recombines TRBV6-5 with TRBJ1-1, with 7 positions matching TRBD1. CDR1 and CDR2 from the germline V gene are MNHEY and SVGAGI. The CDR3 loop spans 14 amino acids. J gave up 5 bases and V 7 bases, and 10 bases lay outside the gene matches. The CDR3 DNA reads as TGTGCCAGCATCGCGACGACAGGGAGGACTGAAGCTTTCTTT. Translating gives CASIATTGRTEAFF.

The V and J genes are TRBV28 and TRBJ1-1; 8 positions agree with TRBD1. V gave up 6 bases and J gave up 7 bases; unmatched junction bases: 13. Looked up from germline, CDR1 is MDHEN and CDR2 is SYDVKM. CDR3 length: 15 amino acids. The CDR3 sequence: CASSLLRQGKGEAFF. The CDR3, as DNA: TGTGCCAGCAGCCTACTAAGACAGGGGAAAGGTGAAGCTTTCTTT.

The genes are TRBV2 and TRBJ2-2; TRBD1 is a possible D gene (5 bases). The CDR3 totals 16 residues. V was pared by 2 bases and J by 2 bases, with 12 bases between. Germline lookup yields CDR1 SNHLY and CDR2 FYNNEI. In DNA, the CDR3 is TGTGCCAGCAGTGAATTGAGACAGCCAAACACCGGGGAGCTGTTTTTT. Its protein is CASSELRQPNTGELFF. Full variable domain (rest looked up from reference TRBV2 and TRBJ2-2): EPEVTQTPSHQVTQMGQEVILRCVPISNHLYFYWYRQILGQKVEFLVSFYNNEISEKSEIFDDQFSVERPDGSNFTLKIRSTKLEDSAMYFCASSELRQPNTGELFFGEGSRLTVL.

The J gene is TRBJ1-4, the V gene TRBV7-9; D might be TRBD1 (5 bases). Trimming shortened V by 1 base and J by 8 bases, and 14 bases separated the two germline ends. The CDR3 is 15 residues long. Germline V gene sequence: CDR1 SEHNR, CDR2 FQNEAQ (reference sequence). CDR3 in amino acids: CASSLGAGIGEKLFF. The CDR3 DNA sequence: TGTGCCAGCAGCTTAGGCGCAGGGATTGGGGAAAAACTGTTTTTT.

J is TRBJ1-1 and V is TRBV5-8; D ambiguous. The V and J ends lost 4 bases and 0 bases respectively, with 16 bases between them. CDR3 length equals 16 residues. Germline CDR1 reads SGHTS; CDR2 reads YDEGEE. The CDR3 DNA reads as TGTGCCAGCAGCATTAGGCCGGGGTTGGTGAACACTGAAGCTTTCTTT. It codes for CASSIRPGLVNTEAFF.

This clone was detected only a few times. The CDR3 region has the DNA TGTGCCAGTAGACCGACTGGCGCAGGAGGCGCCCAGTACTTC. Translated: CASRPTGAGGAQYF. V usage is TRBV19 and J usage is TRBJ2-5, with D possibly TRBD2 on 5 matching bases. With 6 bases removed from V and 9 bases from J, the gap between germline ends came to 20 bases. In germline, CDR1 is LNHDA, CDR2 SQIVND (reference sequence). CDR3 size: 14 residues.

The chain joins TRBV7-6 to TRBJ1-6; possible D gene TRBD1, 5 bases. With 2 bases removed from V and 4 bases from J, the gap between germline ends came to 12 bases. Germline loops: CDR1 SGHVS, CDR2 FNYEAQ. This CDR3 is 16 amino acids long. The CDR3 sequence is CASSLSGGRYNSPLHF. The CDR3 DNA is TGTGCCAGCAGCTTAAGCGGGGGTCGATATAATTCACCCCTCCACTTT.

This sequence joins TRBV7-2 and TRBJ1-2; 12 bases map to TRBD1. The CDR3 is made up of 17 amino acids. The germline V gene encodes CDR1 SGHTA and CDR2 FQGNSA. After removal of 1 base from V and 8 bases from J, the junction contained 11 bases not matched to a gene. The CDR3 bases are TGTGCCAGCAGCTTAGGGGGGGGTGCGGGACAGGGGGCCGGCTACACCTTC. Residues: CASSLGGGAGQGAGYTF.

The V and J genes are TRBV5-1 and TRBJ2-3, with 10 bases that match TRBD1. Germline V gives CDR1 SGHRS, CDR2 YFSETQ. The CDR3 has 14 amino acids. V dropped 4 bases and J dropped 3; count of bases not matched to a gene: 2. As DNA, the CDR3 is TGCGCCAGCAGCGCGGGACAGGGGACAGATACGCAGTATTTT. Protein: CASSAGQGTDTQYF. Together with reference TRBV5-1 and TRBJ2-3, the CDR3 gives the full variable domain: KAGVTQTPRYLIKTRGQQVTLSCSPISGHRSVSWYQQTPGQGLQFLFEYFSETQRNKGNFPGRFSGRQFSNSRSEMNVSTLELGDSALYLCASSAGQGTDTQYFGPGTRLTVL.

This chain's CDR3 is CASSGGLGAGYYGYTF. The CDR3, as DNA: TGTGCCAGCAGCGGGGGATTAGGCGCGGGATACTATGGCTACACCTTC. The V and J genes are TRBV5-4 and TRBJ1-2, with D tentatively TRBD1 (5 bases). CDR3 size: 16 residues. The V gene lost 4 bases and the J gene lost 3 bases, with 19 bases spanning the gap. The germline V gene encodes CDR1 SGHNT and CDR2 YYREEE (reference sequence). Combining the CDR3 with reference TRBV5-4 and TRBJ1-2 gives the whole variable domain ETGVTQSPTHLIKTRGQQVTLRCSSQSGHNTVSWYQQALGQGPQFIFQYYREEENGRGNFPPRFSGLQFPNYSSELNVNALELDDSALYLCASSGGLGAGYYGYTFGSGTRLTVV.

This clone showed up just a few times. The CDR3 protein is CASSEQGIGDTEAFF. In nucleotides, the CDR3 is TGTGCCAGCAGCGAACAGGGGATTGGGGACACTGAAGCTTTCTTT. The V call is TRBV6-1, the J call TRBJ1-1, with 7 bases aligning to TRBD1. Unmatched junction bases numbered 10, after V lost 6 bases and J lost 3 bases. The CDR3 length is 15 residues. Looked up from germline, CDR1 is MNHNS and CDR2 is SASEGT.

This chain links TRBV10-1 with TRBJ1-1; unclear D gene. The V end was cut by 9 bases, the J end by 4 bases, with 9 bases between. Germline CDR1 is WNHNN and CDR2 is SYGVQD (reference sequence). This CDR3 has 11 residues. The CDR3 nucleotides read TGCGCCAGTGGAGACGGCACTGAAGCTTTCTTT. This gives the protein CASGDGTEAFF.

This clone was seen more than once but under ten times. This sequence joins TRBV5-1 and TRBJ1-1; the D gene is possibly TRBD1 (5 bases). CDR1 and CDR2 (germline): SGHRS, YFSETQ. CDR3 length: 15 amino acids. Trimming took off 4 bases at V and 3 bases at J, with 16 bases between the two ends. The CDR3 DNA follows: TGCGCCAGCAGCCGTAGGGGTGGGGAAGACACTGAAGCTTTCTTT. Encoded protein: CASSRRGGEDTEAFF.

This clone has only one observation. This sequence joins TRBV7-8 and TRBJ1-1; no clear D gene. The CDR3 totals 14 residues. Germline-derived CDR1 and CDR2 are SGHVS and FQNEAQ. With 4 bases removed from V and 0 bases from J, the gap between germline ends came to 9 bases. CDR3 nucleotide sequence: TGTGCCAGCAGCTCGTTTGACATGAACACTGAAGCTTTCTTT. It encodes CASSSFDMNTEAFF.

V usage is TRBV5-4 and J usage is TRBJ2-2; perhaps TRBD2 as D (5 bases). The germline CDR1 and CDR2 sequences are SGHNT and YYREEE (reference sequence). The CDR3 is 15 amino acids. The V gene lost 3 bases and the J gene lost 0 bases, with 9 bases spanning the gap. CDR3 sequence reads: CASSSGLTNTGELFF. The CDR3 DNA is TGTGCCAGCAGCTCTGGACTTACGAACACCGGGGAGCTGTTTTTT.

V gene TRBV5-1 combines with J gene TRBJ1-6; 7 nucleotides line up with TRBD1. CDR3 length: 17 residues. The ends lost 3 bases at V and 10 bases at J; junction bases unmatched: 16. The germline gives CDR1 SGHRS, CDR2 YFSETQ. The CDR3 here is CASSWGDSKTTISPLHF. Written as DNA, the CDR3 is TGCGCCAGCAGCTGGGGGGACAGTAAAACTACCATATCACCCCTCCACTTT.